The present entry profiles one T cell receptor (beta chain) with its context. Its specificity is unknown. Treatment reported: roughly ten-day PBMC culture with coronavirus spike peptide pools or control peptides (ViraFEST assay). The CDR3 spans 13 residues. Germline V gene data show CDR1 as MNHNS and CDR2 as SASEGT. Between the trimmed V and J ends, which lost 6 bases and 7 bases, there was a span of 10 bases. This sample was included in a study of vaccination and CD4 T cells after COVID-19. Study-wide background: Median time from COVID diagnosis to post-COVID sampling was 101 days (35 to 161). The control cultures got either a CEFX pool, an HIV-1 Nef pool, or no peptide at all.

An Oncomine TCR Beta short-read assay was used to sequence the DNA from cultured CD4+ T cells. TCRdb analysed the PCR reads with MiXCR anew, one entry per CDR3 protein. The table has 7,500 to 10,000 distinct CDR3 sequences, roughly half seen once. The sequenced sample consisted of CD4+ T cells from blood, cultured in vitro. The chain links TRBV6-1 to TRBJ1-6; D remains ambiguous. This receptor was taken from a human donor who had recovered from COVID-19. The CDR3: CASSATGNSPLHF. The CDR3 DNA reads as TGTGCCAGCAGCGCGACCGGCAATTCACCCCTCCACTTT.